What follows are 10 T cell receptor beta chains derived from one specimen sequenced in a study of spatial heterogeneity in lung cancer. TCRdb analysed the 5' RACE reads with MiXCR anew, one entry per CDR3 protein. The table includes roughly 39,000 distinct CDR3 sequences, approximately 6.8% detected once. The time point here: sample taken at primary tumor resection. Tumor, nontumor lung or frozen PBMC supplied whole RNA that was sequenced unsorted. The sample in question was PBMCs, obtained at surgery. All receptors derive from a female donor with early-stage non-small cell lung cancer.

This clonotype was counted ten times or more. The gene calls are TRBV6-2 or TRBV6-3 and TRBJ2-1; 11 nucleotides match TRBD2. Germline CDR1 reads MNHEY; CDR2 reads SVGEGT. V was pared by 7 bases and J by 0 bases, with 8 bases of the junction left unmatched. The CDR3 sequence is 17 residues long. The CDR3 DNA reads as TGTGCCAGCACCCTAGCGGGGGGTGCGAGCTCCTACAATGAGCAGTTCTTC. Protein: CASTLAGGASSYNEQFF.

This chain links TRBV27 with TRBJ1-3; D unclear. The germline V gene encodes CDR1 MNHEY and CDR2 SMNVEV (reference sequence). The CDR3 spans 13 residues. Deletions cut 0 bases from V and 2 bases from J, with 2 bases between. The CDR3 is CASSLSPGNTIYF. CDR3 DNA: TGTGCCAGCAGTTTATCCCCTGGAAACACCATATATTTT.

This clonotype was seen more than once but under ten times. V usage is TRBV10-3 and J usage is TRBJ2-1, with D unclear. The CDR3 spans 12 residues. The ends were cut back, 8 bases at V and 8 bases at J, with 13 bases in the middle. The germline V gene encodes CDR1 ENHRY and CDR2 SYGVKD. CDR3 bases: TGTGCCATCTGGGATAGCAAGGATGAGCAGTTCTTC. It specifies CAIWDSKDEQFF.

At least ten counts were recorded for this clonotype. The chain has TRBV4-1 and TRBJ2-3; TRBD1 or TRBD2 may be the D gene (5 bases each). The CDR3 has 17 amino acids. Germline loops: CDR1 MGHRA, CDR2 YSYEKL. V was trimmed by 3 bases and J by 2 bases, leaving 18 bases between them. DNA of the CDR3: TGCGCCAGCAGCCAGGACCGGGACCCACCAACCACAGATACGCAGTATTTT. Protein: CASSQDRDPPTTDTQYF.

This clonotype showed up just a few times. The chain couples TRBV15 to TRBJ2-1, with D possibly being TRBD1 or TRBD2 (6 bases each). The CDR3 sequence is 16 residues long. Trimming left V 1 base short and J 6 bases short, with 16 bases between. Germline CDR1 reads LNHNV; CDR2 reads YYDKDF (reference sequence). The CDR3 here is CATSRGGAGRSNEQFF. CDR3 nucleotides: TGTGCCACCAGCAGAGGGGGGGCAGGTCGATCCAATGAGCAGTTCTTC.

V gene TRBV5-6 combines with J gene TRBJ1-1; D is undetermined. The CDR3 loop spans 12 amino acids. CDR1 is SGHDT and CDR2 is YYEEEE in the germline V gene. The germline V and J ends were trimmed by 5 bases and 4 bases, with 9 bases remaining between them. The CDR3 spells CASSWARTEAFF. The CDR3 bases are TGTGCCAGCAGTTGGGCCCGCACTGAAGCTTTCTTT. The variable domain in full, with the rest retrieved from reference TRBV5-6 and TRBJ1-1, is DAGVTQSPTHLIKTRGQQVTLRCSPKSGHDTVSWYQQALGQGPQFIFQYYEEEERQRGNFPDRFSGHQFPNYSSELNVNALLLGDSALYLCASSWARTEAFFGQGTRLTVV.

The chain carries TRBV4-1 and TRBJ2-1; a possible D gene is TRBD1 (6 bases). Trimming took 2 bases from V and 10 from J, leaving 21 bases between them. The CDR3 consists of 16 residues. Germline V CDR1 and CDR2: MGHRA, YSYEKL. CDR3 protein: CASSQLGDIGKTEQFF. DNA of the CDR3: TGCGCCAGCAGCCAACTGGGGGACATAGGTAAAACAGAGCAGTTCTTC.

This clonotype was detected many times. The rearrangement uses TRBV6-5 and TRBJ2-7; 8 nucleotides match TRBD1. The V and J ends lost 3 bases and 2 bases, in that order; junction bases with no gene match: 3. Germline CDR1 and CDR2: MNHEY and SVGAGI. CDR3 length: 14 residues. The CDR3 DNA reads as TGTGCCAGCAGTTATGGGGACAGGCCCTACGAGCAGTACTTC. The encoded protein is CASSYGDRPYEQYF.

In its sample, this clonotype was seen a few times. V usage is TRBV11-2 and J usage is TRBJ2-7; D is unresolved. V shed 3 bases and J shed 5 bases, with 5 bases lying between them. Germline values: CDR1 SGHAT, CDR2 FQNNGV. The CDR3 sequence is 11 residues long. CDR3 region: CASSLGDEQYF. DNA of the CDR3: TGTGCCAGCAGCTTGGGTGACGAGCAGTACTTC.

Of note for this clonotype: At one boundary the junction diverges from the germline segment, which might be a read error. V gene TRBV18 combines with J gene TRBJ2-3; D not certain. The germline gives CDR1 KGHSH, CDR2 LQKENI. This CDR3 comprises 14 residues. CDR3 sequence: CVSSPWDDSDTQYF. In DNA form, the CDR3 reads TGTGTCAGCTCACCATGGGATGATTCAGATACGCAGTATTTT.